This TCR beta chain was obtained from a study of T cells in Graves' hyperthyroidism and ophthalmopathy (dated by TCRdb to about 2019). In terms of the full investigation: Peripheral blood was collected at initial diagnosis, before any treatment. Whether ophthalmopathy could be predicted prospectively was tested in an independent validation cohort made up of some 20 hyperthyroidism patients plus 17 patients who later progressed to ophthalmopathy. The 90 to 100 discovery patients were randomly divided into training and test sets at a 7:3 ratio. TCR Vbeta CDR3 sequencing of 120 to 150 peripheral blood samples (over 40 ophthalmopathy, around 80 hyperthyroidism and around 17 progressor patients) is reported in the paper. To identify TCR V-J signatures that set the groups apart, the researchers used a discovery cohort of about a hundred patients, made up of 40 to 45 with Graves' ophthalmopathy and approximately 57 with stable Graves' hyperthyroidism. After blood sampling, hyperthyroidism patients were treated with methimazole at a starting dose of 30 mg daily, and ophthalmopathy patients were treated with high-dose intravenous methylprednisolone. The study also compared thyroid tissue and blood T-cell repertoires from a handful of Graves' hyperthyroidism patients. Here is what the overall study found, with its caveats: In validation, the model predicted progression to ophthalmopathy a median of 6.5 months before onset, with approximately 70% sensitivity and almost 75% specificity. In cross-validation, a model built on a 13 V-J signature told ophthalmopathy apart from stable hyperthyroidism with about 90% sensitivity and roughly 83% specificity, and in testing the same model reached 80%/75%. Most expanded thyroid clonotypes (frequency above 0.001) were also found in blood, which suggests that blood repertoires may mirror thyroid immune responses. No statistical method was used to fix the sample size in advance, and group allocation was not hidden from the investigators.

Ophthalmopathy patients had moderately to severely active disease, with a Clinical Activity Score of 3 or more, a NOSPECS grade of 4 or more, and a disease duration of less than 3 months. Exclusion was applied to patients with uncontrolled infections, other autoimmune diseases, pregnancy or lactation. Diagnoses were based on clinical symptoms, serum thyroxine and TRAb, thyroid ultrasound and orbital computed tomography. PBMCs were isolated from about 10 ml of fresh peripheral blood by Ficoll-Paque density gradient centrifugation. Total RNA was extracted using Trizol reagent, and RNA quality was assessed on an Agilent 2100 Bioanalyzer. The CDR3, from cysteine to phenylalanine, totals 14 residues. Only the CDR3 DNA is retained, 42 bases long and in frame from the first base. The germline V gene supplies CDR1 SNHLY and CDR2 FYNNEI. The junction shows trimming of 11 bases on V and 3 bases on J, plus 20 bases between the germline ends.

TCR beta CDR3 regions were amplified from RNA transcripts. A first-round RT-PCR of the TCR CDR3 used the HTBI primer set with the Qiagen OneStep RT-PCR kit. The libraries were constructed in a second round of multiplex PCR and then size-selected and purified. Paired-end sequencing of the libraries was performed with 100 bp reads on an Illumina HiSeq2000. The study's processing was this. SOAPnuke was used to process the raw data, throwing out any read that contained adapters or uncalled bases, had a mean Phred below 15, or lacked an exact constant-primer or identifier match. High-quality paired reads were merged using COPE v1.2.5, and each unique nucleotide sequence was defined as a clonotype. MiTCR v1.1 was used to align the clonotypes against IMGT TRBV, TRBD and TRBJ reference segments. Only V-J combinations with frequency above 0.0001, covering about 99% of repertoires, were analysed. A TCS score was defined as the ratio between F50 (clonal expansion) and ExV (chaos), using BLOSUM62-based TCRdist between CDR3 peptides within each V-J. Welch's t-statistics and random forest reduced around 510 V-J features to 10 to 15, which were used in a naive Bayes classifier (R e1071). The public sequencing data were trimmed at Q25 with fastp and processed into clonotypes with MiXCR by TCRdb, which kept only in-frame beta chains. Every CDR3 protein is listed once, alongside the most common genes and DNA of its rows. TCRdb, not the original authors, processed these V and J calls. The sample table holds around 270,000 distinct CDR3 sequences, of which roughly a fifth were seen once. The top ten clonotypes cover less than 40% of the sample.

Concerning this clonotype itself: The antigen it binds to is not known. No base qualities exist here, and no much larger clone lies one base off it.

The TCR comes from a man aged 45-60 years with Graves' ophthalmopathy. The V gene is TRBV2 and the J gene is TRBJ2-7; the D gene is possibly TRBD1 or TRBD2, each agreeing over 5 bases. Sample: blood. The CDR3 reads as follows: CAGRVGGDLYEQYF. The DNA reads TGTGCCGGTAGAGTTGGGGGAGACCTCTACGAGCAGTACTTC.